Described below is a single TCR beta chain sequence and its context. The clone's antigen remains unknown. Within one base of it there is no much larger clone, and no base qualities were kept. Preparation of the library involved 5' RACE. TCR libraries were built from RNA with the SMARTer Human TCR a/b Profiling Kit, capturing full V(D)J regions of both alpha and beta chains. After amplification, libraries were cleaned up with AMPure XP beads and then validated using the DNA 1000 Kit on an Agilent 2100 Bioanalyzer. Libraries were sequenced on an Illumina MiSeq with the 600-cycle v3 reagent kit, giving 2 x 300 bp paired-end reads. The authors' pipeline ran thus. MiXCR and VDJTools were used to process the reads, with non-productive clonotypes filtered out and clonotypes collapsed by CDR3 amino acid sequence prior to recalculating frequencies. CDR3 sequences were compared with the McPAS-TCR database with a Levenshtein distance of 1 allowed, and UpSet plots were created in R using UpSetR. TCRdb reprocessing: public reads trimmed at Q25 with fastp, clones called with MiXCR, in-frame beta chains kept. Each entry is one CDR3 protein sequence, shown with its most common DNA and genes. The V and J calls come from TCRdb's annotation, not from the publication. The sample data list about 670 distinct CDR3 sequences, and around 42% of these were observed just once. Together, the top ten hold about 96% of the sample.

RNA from about 1e5 to 1e6 cultured T cells was extracted using RNeasy Micro or Mini kits with on-column DNase digestion, and the RNA was checked on an Agilent 2100 Bioanalyzer. This sample was taken from a study of Epstein–Barr virus B cells in breast cancer (dated by TCRdb to about 2021). Looking at the study overall: Control T cells were expanded by rapid expansion method with irradiated PBMC feeders, soluble OKT3 and IL-2 around 210 U/ml, collected 10-12 days after stimulation. This single-patient case report examined whether EBV+ B cells infiltrating the tumor shape the T-cell receptor repertoire in triple-negative breast cancer. Summary of the overall study and its limitations: Since all data came from a single patient, described as a first proof of concept, generalization is limited.

This clonotype originated in a woman aged 40 to 50 with triple-negative breast cancer. Sequenced material: tumor-infiltrating lymphocytes expanded in culture.

This receptor has the CDR3 CASSYPQETQYF. Read as DNA, the sequence is TGTGCCAGCAGTTACCCCCAAGAGACCCAGTACTTC. The chain couples TRBV6-6 to TRBJ2-5, with the D gene too uncertain to name. The CDR3 runs 12 amino acids, cysteine and phenylalanine included. The retained sequence is limited to the CDR3, 36 bases, with the frame set at the first base. As encoded in the germline V gene (reference sequence), CDR1 is MNHNY while CDR2 is SVGAGI. Trimming costs V 2 bases and J 1 base, and their ends lie 2 bases apart.